This T cell receptor (beta chain) appears in the sequencing data of a study of radiotherapy plus CTLA-4 blockade in lung cancer (dated 2018 in TCRdb). Study-wide context: Among enrolled patients, roughly 18% had an objective response and approximately 30% reached disease control. What the research found in general, with its limitations: TCR clones derived from tumors expanded in peripheral blood after treatment with radiotherapy and ipilimumab. The strongest predictors of response were reported to be early dynamic shifts in blood T cell clones along with a rise in serum interferon-beta following radiation.

In this study, focal radiation therapy paired with CTLA-4 blockade (ipilimumab) was tested in patients who had chemo-refractory metastatic non-small-cell lung cancer. Trimming removed 0 bases from V and 2 bases from J, leaving 8 bases between the germline ends. CDR1 and CDR2, looked up from the germline V gene, are MDHEN and SYDVKM. Inclusive of the bounding cysteine and phenylalanine, the CDR3 is 15 residues long. The CDR3 DNA has 45 bases and is translated from base 1. The method behind the library was the immunoSEQ multiplex PCR assay. The immuneACCESS repertoire file appears here via TCRdb, limited to in-frame rearrangements. These files lack a portion of the clones; in checked studies, under half of the deficit traces to unresolved V genes, and the cause of the others is not known. The sample yields around 70,000 clones; more than 75% were counted once. The ten largest clones represent around 40% of the sample.

Note on this clone: Its antigen remains unidentified. It has no much larger one-base neighbor in the sample; base qualities were not kept.

The TCR was taken from a human donor with non-small cell lung cancer that progressed on radiotherapy plus ipilimumab. This sequence uses TRBV28 and TRBJ2-4, and perhaps TRBD2 as D gene, on 6 matching bases. This sample comprised peripheral blood, obtained from a patient treated with radiotherapy plus ipilimumab. The CDR3 region reads CASSLWAGPKNIQYF. The DNA sequence is TGTGCCAGCAGTTTATGGGCGGGACCCAAAAACATTCAGTACTTC.